The 9 T cell receptor beta chains given below trace back to one sample, sequenced in a study of shared clonotypes between healthy human individuals. Sequenced by immunoSEQ multiplex PCR; TCRdb stores in-frame clones only, minus some. This table has fewer than 1.6 million clones, about 98.5% appearing once. Sequenced material: naive CD4+ T cells sorted from blood. Subset here: CD45RA+ positively selected. These receptors were obtained from a man younger than 40 in good health.

The chain couples TRBV15 to TRBJ2-5; D not certain. V lost 0 bases and J 5 bases, leaving 13 bases between the germline ends. Germline V CDR1 and CDR2: LNHNV, YYDKDF (reference sequence). The CDR3 extends over 15 amino acids. The CDR3 loop reads CATSRDRAPEETQYF. Written as DNA, the CDR3 is TGTGCCACCAGCAGAGATCGTGCCCCCGAGGAGACCCAGTACTTC.

The rearrangement uses TRBV2 and TRBJ1-4, with D tentatively TRBD1 (5 bases). The CDR3 is 13 residues long. The V end lost 1 base, the J end lost 9 bases, and 9 bases lay between the germline ends. From germline, CDR1 is SNHLY and CDR2 FYNNEI. CDR3 residues: CASSEEGNQKLFF. Written as DNA, the CDR3 is TGTGCCAGCAGTGAAGAGGGGAACCAAAAACTGTTTTTT.

This clone appeared once. The chain carries TRBV4-3 and TRBJ1-1; TRBD1 might be the D (6 bases). The CDR3 is 15 residues long. Germline V gene lookup returns CDR1 LGHNA and CDR2 YSLEER. The germline V and J ends were trimmed by 0 bases and 6 bases, with 14 bases remaining between them. The CDR3: CASSQETGGLAEAFF. CDR3 nucleotide sequence: TGCGCCAGCAGCCAAGAAACGGGGGGGCTGGCTGAAGCTTTCTTT.

The V gene is TRBV4-1, the J gene TRBJ1-2; D is uncertain. V shed 0 bases and J shed 4 bases, with 21 bases lying between them. The CDR3 totals 18 residues. From germline, CDR1 is MGHRA and CDR2 YSYEKL. CDR3: CASSQERTLPPGIYGYTF. The CDR3 coding sequence is TGCGCCAGCAGCCAAGAGCGGACGTTACCTCCCGGAATCTATGGCTACACCTTC.

This chain connects TRBV12-2 to TRBJ1-5. TRBV12-2 is shown as a pseudogene. CDR3 size: 14 residues. The CDR3 sequence: CASRFRADNQPQHF. The CDR3 DNA reads TGTGCAAGTCGCTTTCGAGCGGACAATCAGCCCCAGCATTTT.

This chain joins TRBV7-9 and TRBJ2-7; 10 positions agree with TRBD2. CDR1 and CDR2 (germline): SEHNR, FQNEAQ (reference sequence). The junction had 7 bases not matched to a gene; V was cut back by 8 bases and J by 0 bases. CDR3 length: 15 residues. The CDR3 sequence is CASESGTSASYEQYF. The DNA of the CDR3 is TGTGCCAGCGAGTCGGGGACTAGCGCCTCCTACGAGCAGTACTTC.

This clone was counted once. The CDR3 nucleotides read TGTGCCAGCAGCTTAAGGATTCTACCTTTCTTC. Translating it yields CASSLRILPFF. This sequence joins TRBV7-2 and TRBJ2-1; D is undetermined. This CDR3 contains 11 residues. The germline V gene encodes CDR1 SGHTA and CDR2 FQGNSA. V lost 2 bases to trimming and J lost 16 bases, with 12 bases between them.

The rearrangement joins TRBV19 to TRBJ2-2; no definite D call. The CDR3 has 12 residues. Germline V gene sequence: CDR1 LNHDA, CDR2 SQIVND (reference sequence). V lost 5 bases and J 7 bases, leaving 8 bases between the germline ends. CDR3 nucleotide sequence: TGTGCCAGTAGTCTTCGGATCGGGGAGCTGTTTTTT. The encoded protein is CASSLRIGELFF.

V gene TRBV5-8 combines with J gene TRBJ2-7; possible D gene TRBD1, 5 bases. Germline loops: CDR1 SGHTS, CDR2 YDEGEE. V was clipped by 5 bases and J by 2 bases, with 14 bases between them. The CDR3 loop spans 14 amino acids. The CDR3 DNA reads TGTGCCAGCAGTCTAGACCCAGGGCCCTACGAGCAGTACTTC. Protein product: CASSLDPGPYEQYF.